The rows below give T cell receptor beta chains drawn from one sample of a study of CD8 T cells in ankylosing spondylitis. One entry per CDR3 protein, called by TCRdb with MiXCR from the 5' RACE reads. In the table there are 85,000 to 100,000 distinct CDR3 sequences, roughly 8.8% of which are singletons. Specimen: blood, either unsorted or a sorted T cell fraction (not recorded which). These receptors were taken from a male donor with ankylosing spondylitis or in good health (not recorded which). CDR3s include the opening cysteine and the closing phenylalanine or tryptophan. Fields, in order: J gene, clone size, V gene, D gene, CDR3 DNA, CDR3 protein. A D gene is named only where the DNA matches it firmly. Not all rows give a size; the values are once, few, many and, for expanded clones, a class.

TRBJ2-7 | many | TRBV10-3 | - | TGTGCCATCAGTGCCGATTCTCTCCGGACAGACTTAACCTACGAGCAGTACTTC | CAISADSLRTDLTYEQYF
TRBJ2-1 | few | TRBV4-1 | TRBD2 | TGCGCCAGCAGCCAAGTGAGGTTGGTAGCGGGGGATGAGCAGTTCTTC | CASSQVRLVAGDEQFF
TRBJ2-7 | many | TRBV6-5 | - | TGTGCCAGCAGTTCCAGAAAGGGGGCGGGGACATGGAACTACGAGCAGTACTTC | CASSSRKGAGTWNYEQYF
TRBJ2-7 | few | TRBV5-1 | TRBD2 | TGCGCCAGCAGCTTCCCTAGCGGGGGATCCTACGAGCAGTACTTC | CASSFPSGGSYEQYF
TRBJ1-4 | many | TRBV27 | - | TGTGCCAGCAAAGTGGGGAACACTAATGAAAAACTGTTTTTT | CASKVGNTNEKLFF
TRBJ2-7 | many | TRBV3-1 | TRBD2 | TGTGCCAGCAGCCAAGGCTCGGGGGGAGCCTACGAGCAGTACTTC | CASSQGSGGAYEQYF
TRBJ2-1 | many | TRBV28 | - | TGTGCCAGCAGCCCCCTTTCCTACAATGAGCAGTTCTTC | CASSPLSYNEQFF
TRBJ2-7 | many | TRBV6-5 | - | TGTGCCAGCAGTTACTCGGGTGAGGGTTACGAGCAGTACTTC | CASSYSGEGYEQYF
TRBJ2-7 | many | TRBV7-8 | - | TGTGCCAGCAGCCGGCTTGGCGAGCAGTACTTC | CASSRLGEQYF
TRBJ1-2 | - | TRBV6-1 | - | TGTGCCAGCAGTGGATTACAGGGTGTGGATGGCTACACCTTC | CASSGLQGVDGYTF
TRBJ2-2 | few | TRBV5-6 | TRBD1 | TGTGCCAGCAGCTCCGGACACATGGACAGGGTGAACACCGGGGAGCTGTTTTTT | CASSSGHMDRVNTGELFF
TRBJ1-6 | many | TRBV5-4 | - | TGTGCCAGCACCCAGGACCCACTCCACCGTAATTCACCCCTCCACTTT | CASTQDPLHRNSPLHF
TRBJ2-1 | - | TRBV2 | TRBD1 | TGTGCCAGCAAGTACCGGGACAGGACCTACAATGAGCAGTTCTTC | CASKYRDRTYNEQFF
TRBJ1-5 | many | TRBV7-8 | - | TGTGCCAGCAGCTCTTCGGGGATGGGTCAGCCCCAGCATTTT | CASSSSGMGQPQHF
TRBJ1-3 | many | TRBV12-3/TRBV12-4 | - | TGTGCCAGCAGACCGGGACTGGGCGCGGACACCATATATTTT | CASRPGLGADTIYF
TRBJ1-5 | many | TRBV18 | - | TGTGCCAGCTCACCCACAGGAACTAATCAGCCCCAGCATTTT | CASSPTGTNQPQHF
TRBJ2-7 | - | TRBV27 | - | TGTGCCAGCAGTTTAGGGTCCGGAGATCTCTACGAGCAGTACTTC | CASSLGSGDLYEQYF